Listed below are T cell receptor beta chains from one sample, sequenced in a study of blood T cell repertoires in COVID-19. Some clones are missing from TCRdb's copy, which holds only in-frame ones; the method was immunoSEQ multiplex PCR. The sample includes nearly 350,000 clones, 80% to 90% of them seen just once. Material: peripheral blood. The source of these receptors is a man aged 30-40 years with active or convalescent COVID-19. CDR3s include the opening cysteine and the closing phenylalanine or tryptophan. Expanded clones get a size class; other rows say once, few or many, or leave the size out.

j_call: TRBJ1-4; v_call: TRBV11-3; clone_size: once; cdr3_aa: CASSFGGEKLFF
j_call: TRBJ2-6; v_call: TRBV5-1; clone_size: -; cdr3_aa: CASNGGPSSGANVLTF
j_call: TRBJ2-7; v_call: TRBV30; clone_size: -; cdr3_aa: CAWGGLSYEQYF
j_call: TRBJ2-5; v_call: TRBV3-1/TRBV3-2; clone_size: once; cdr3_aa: CASLLAGQETQYF
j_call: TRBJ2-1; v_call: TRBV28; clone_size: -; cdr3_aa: CASSTRTSGSLGSYNEQFF
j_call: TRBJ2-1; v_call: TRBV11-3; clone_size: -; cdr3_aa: CASSRTGVSYNEQFF
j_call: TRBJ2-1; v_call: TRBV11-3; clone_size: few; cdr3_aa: CASSLVSGVREQFF
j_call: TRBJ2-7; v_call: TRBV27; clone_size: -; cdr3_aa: CARSLSNRGASYEQYF
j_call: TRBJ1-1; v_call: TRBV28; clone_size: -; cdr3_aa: CASSSYRVDTEAFF
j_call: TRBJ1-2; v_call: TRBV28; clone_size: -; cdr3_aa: CASKNPGLDGYTF